The rows below give T cell receptor beta chains drawn from one sample of a study of CD8+ T cells in alopecia areata. Some clones are missing from TCRdb's copy, which holds only in-frame ones; the method was immunoSEQ multiplex PCR. The sample holds around 150,000 clones, about two thirds seen once. The sample taken for sequencing was CD8+ T cells sorted from blood. The origin of the receptors is a human donor in good health. Each CDR3 is given with its conserved first and last residue. The D gene is left open where the match is weak. The size field is filled for only some rows; it gives once, few, many or a size class.

TRBD1	.	TRBV29-1	TRBJ2-1	CSVEYVKVRDRPSYNEQFF	TGCAGCGTTGAATATGTTAAAGTTCGGGACAGACCCTCCTACAATGAGCAGTTCTTC
TRBD2	.	TRBV28	TRBJ2-7	CASLRAGALYEQYF	TGTGCCAGCCTTCGGGCGGGAGCTCTATACGAGCAGTACTTC
TRBD1	.	TRBV29-1	TRBJ2-7	CSVVGTESSYEQYF	TGCAGCGTTGTAGGGACAGAGAGCTCCTACGAGCAGTACTTC
TRBD1	once	TRBV7-9	TRBJ1-1	CASSEPGQKAFF	TGTGCCAGCAGCGAACCGGGACAGAAAGCTTTCTTT
.	few	TRBV4-1	TRBJ2-7	CASSQEWGRGYEQYF	TGCGCCAGCAGCCAAGAGTGGGGGCGCGGATACGAGCAGTACTTC
.	few	TRBV28	TRBJ2-7	CASSLSPPTRYEQYF	TGTGCCAGCAGTTTATCGCCCCCTACTAGATACGAGCAGTACTTC
.	.	TRBV27	TRBJ2-7	CASSLLGDSSYEQYF	TGTGCCAGCAGTTTATTGGGGGATAGCTCCTACGAGCAGTACTTC
.	.	TRBV29-1	TRBJ1-1	CSVRSWQLNTEAFF	TGCAGCGTCAGATCGTGGCAGCTTAACACTGAAGCTTTCTTT
.	.	TRBV5-4	TRBJ2-1	CASSLAGNEQFF	TGTGCCAGCAGCTTGGCGGGAAATGAGCAGTTCTTC
.	.	TRBV28	TRBJ2-1	CASSEVYNEQFF	TGTGCCAGCAGCGAGGTCTACAATGAGCAGTTCTTC
TRBD2	.	TRBV29-1	TRBJ2-3	CSAQNLAGDTDTQYF	TGCAGCGCCCAGAACCTAGCGGGAGACACAGATACGCAGTATTTT
TRBD2	few	TRBV4-1	TRBJ2-1	CASSLTSGGLDEQFF	TGCGCCAGCAGCCTAACTAGCGGTGGTTTGGATGAGCAGTTCTTC
.	.	TRBV7-2	TRBJ2-3	CASSFRTASTDTQYF	TGTGCCAGCAGCTTCAGGACCGCTAGCACAGATACGCAGTATTTT
TRBD2	.	TRBV6-1	TRBJ2-2	CASVEAGVPTGELFF	TGTGCCAGCGTAGAGGCGGGAGTCCCCACCGGGGAGCTGTTTTTT
.	.	TRBV28	TRBJ2-7	CASSDPTPQQYF	TGTGCCAGCTCGGATCCCACCCCCCAGCAGTACTTC
.	.	TRBV14	TRBJ2-2	CASSQWGTGELFF	TGTGCCAGCAGCCAATGGGGAACCGGGGAGCTGTTTTTT
TRBD2	few	TRBV29-1	TRBJ2-1	CSPILAGGYNEQFF	TGCAGCCCTATACTAGCGGGAGGGTACAATGAGCAGTTCTTC
TRBD1	.	TRBV28	TRBJ2-2	CANRTGGVKGNTGELFF	TGTGCCAATAGGACAGGGGGCGTTAAGGGAAACACCGGGGAGCTGTTTTTT
.	few	TRBV28	TRBJ2-4	CASSLGGPSHIQYF	TGTGCCAGCAGTTTAGGCGGCCCTTCACACATTCAGTACTTC
TRBD1	few	TRBV29-1	TRBJ1-1	CSAGQAVTEAFF	TGCAGCGCCGGACAGGCAGTAACTGAAGCTTTCTTT
.	.	TRBV9	TRBJ2-1	CASSGSRDSTYNEQFF	TGTGCCAGCAGCGGTTCACGGGACTCCACCTACAATGAGCAGTTCTTC
.	.	TRBV19	TRBJ2-4	CASSISGLAKNIQYF	TGTGCCAGTAGTATAAGCGGACTAGCCAAAAACATTCAGTACTTC
TRBD2	few	TRBV5-1	TRBJ2-3	CASSLVAIGLAGGTDTQYF	TGCGCCAGCAGCCTGGTAGCGATCGGACTAGCGGGAGGGACAGATACGCAGTATTTT
.	few	TRBV19	TRBJ1-5	CASRQLGTPNQPQHF	TGTGCCAGTAGGCAGTTGGGGACTCCAAATCAGCCCCAGCATTTT
TRBD1	.	TRBV5-4	TRBJ2-5	CASSSGTGRFGETQYF	TGTGCCAGCAGCTCCGGGACAGGGAGATTTGGAGAGACCCAGTACTTC
.	.	TRBV7-6	TRBJ2-1	CASSREGSYNEQFF	TGTGCCAGCAGCAGGGAAGGGTCCTACAATGAGCAGTTCTTC
.	.	TRBV9	TRBJ1-2	CASGTPPTYGYTF	TGTGCCAGCGGGACGCCCCCAACCTATGGCTACACCTTC
.	.	TRBV20-1	TRBJ2-7	CSAAGLEEQYF	TGCAGTGCGGCCGGCCTGGAAGAGCAGTACTTC
.	few	TRBV4-2	TRBJ2-5	CASSPGLQEGTQYF	TGTGCCAGCAGCCCGGGACTTCAGGAAGGGACCCAGTACTTC
.	.	TRBV5-1	TRBJ2-3	CASSFDFTDTQYF	TGCGCCAGCAGCTTCGATTTCACAGATACGCAGTATTTT
.	few	TRBV29-1	TRBJ2-3	CSVEGWKGNTQYF	TGCAGCGTTGAAGGATGGAAGGGAAATACGCAGTATTTT
.	.	TRBV15	TRBJ2-1	CAISIFAGVNEQFF	TGTGCCATTAGCATTTTTGCAGGGGTCAATGAGCAGTTCTTC
TRBD1	.	TRBV29-1	TRBJ2-3	CSVLTGETNTQYF	TGCAGCGTACTGACAGGGGAGACAAATACGCAGTATTTT
.	few	TRBV29-1	TRBJ1-2	CSVPGGYTF	TGCAGCGTCCCCGGTGGCTACACCTTC
.	few	TRBV2	TRBJ1-5	CASKGTNSNQPQHF	TGTGCCAGCAAAGGGACTAATAGCAATCAGCCCCAGCATTTT
.	.	TRBV25-1	TRBJ2-1	CASKSGPNEQFF	TGTGCCAGCAAGTCTGGTCCGAATGAGCAGTTCTTC